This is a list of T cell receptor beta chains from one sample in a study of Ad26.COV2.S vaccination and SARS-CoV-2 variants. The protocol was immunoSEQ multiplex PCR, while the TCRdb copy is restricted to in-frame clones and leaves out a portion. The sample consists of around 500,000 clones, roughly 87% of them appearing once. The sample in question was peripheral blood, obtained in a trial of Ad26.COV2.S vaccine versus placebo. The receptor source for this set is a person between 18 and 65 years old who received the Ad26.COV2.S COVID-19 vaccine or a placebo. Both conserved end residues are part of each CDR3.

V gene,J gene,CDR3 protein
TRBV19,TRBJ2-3,CASTISGKSTDTQYF
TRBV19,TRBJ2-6,CASRDGPDSGANVLTF
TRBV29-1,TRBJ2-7,CSVGDYEQYF
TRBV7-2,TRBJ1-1,CASSLVSSNTEAFF
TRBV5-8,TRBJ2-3,CASSLKQVRVITDTQYF
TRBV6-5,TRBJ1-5,CASSPGYGNQPQHF
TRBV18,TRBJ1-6,CASSPKSSADNSPLHF
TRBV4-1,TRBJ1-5,CASRLRDRAYQPQHF
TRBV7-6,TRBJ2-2,CASSPTGSPGELFF
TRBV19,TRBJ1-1,CASSGYVGLTTEAFF
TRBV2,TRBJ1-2,CASSEGTGRAHGYTF
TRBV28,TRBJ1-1,CASSPPHGQGADTEAFF
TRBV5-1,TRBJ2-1,CASSPRSGVGNEQFF
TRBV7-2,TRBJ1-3,CASSPSGPGNTIYF
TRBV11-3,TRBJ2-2,CASSLEYGPGAFTGELFF
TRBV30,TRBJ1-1,CAWSVGWRSNTEAFF
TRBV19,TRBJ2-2,CASFSLAGGPTGELFF
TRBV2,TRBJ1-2,CASRTGVRNYGYTF
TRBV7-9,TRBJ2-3,CASSSSMDGTSTDTQYF
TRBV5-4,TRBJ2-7,CASSPGTGDYEQYF
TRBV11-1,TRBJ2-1,CASRRGMLYNEQFF
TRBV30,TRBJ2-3,CAWSVSDTQYF
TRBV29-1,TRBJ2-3,CSVAPITDTQYF
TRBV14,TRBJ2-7,CASGRGPYEQYF
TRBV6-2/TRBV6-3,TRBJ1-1,CASSTGHREAFF
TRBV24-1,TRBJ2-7,CATSDLKTGYEQYF
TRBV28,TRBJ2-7,CASSKGGAYEQYF
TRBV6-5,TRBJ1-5,CASLDRGRGDQPQHF
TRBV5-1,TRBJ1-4,CASSLGIGLGGEKLFF
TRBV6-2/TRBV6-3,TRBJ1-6,CASSGQGRGYNSPLHF
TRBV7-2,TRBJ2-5,CASSSRVGKRETQYF
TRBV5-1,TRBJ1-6,CASSLEPGSSYNSPLHF
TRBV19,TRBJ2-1,CASGRLAGSSYNEQFF
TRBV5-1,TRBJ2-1,CASSLASEQFF
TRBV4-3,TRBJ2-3,CASSQSGLTDTQYF
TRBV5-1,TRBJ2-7,CASSLIGEQYF
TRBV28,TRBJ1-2,CATGDVGGYTF
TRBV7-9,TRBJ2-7,CASSMGALHSYEQYF
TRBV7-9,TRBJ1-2,CASSVDRDYGYTF
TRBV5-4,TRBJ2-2,CASSALTSLGTGELFF
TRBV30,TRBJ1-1,CAWSVRRMNTEAFF
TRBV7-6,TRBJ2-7,CASSLETGEVYEQYF
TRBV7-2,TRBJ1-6,CASSPRFFGSPLHF
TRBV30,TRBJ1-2,CAWSVGGLLNGYTF
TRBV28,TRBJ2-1,CASSFSAATKGQFF